These 30 T cell receptor beta chains were sequenced from one sample in a study of blood T cells in healthy people across ages. A second PCR, run for about 6 to 12 cycles, used a sample-barcoded 5' primer plus a J-beta primer mix. MiXCR was run by TCRdb on the 5' RACE reads, yielding one entry per CDR3 protein. The sample contains about 620,000 distinct CDR3 sequences, about 50% of which appear only once. The sample taken for sequencing was blood. These receptors were collected from an elderly woman in good health.

This chain uses TRBV6-1 with TRBJ2-2; D call uncertain. The CDR3 is 15 amino acids. From germline, CDR1 is MNHNS and CDR2 SASEGT. Trimming left V 2 bases short and J 6 bases short, with 13 bases between. CDR3 amino acids: CASSESRSIPGELFF. In DNA, the CDR3 is TGTGCCAGCAGTGAATCCAGGTCCATACCCGGGGAGCTGTTTTTT.

This clonotype was detected only a few times. The rearrangement links TRBV28 to TRBJ1-2; 7 positions agree with TRBD1. Trimming removed 5 bases from V and 2 bases from J; junction bases left unmatched: 8. Per germline, CDR1 MDHEN and CDR2 SYDVKM. The CDR3 totals 15 residues. CDR3 amino acids: CASSPSDRSNYGYTF. CDR3 bases: TGTGCCAGCAGTCCTTCGGACAGGTCAAACTATGGCTACACCTTC.

This chain joins TRBV5-1 and TRBJ2-5; D gene ambiguous. Trimming pared 4 bases from V and 12 bases from J, leaving 7 bases between. CDR1 and CDR2 from the germline V gene are SGHRS and YFSETQ. The CDR3 loop spans 9 amino acids. The CDR3 is CASSGDKYF. The CDR3 nucleotides read TGCGCCAGCAGCGGAGACAAGTACTTC. Combining the CDR3 with reference TRBV5-1 and TRBJ2-5 gives the whole variable domain KAGVTQTPRYLIKTRGQQVTLSCSPISGHRSVSWYQQTPGQGLQFLFEYFSETQRNKGNFPGRFSGRQFSNSRSEMNVSTLELGDSALYLCASSGDKYFGPGTRLLVL.

The V gene is TRBV11-2, the J gene TRBJ2-3; D remains unclear. The germline V gene encodes CDR1 SGHAT and CDR2 FQNNGV. CDR3 length: 14 residues. V lost 3 bases to trimming and J lost 6 bases, with 13 bases between them. The CDR3 region is CASSLDRNGDTQYF. Here the CDR3 DNA reads TGTGCCAGCAGCTTGGACCGTAACGGGGATACGCAGTATTTT.

The chain carries TRBV7-9 and TRBJ2-3; D unresolved. The ends were cut back, 2 bases at V and 0 bases at J, with 15 bases in the middle. Germline-derived CDR1 and CDR2 are SEHNR and FQNEAQ (reference sequence). The CDR3 extends over 17 amino acids. CDR3 in DNA: TGTGCCAGCAGCTTATTGGGCCCGGACCGTAGCACAGATACGCAGTATTTT. It encodes CASSLLGPDRSTDTQYF.

V and J are TRBV6-5 and TRBJ2-1; D remains unclear. Trimming stripped 2 bases from V and 10 bases from J, with 6 bases between. The CDR3 length is 11 residues. CDR1 and CDR2 (germline): MNHEY, SVGAGI. CDR3 sequence reads: CASSYGYEQFF. The CDR3 region has the DNA TGTGCCAGCAGTTACGGGTACGAGCAGTTCTTC.

On this clonotype itself: Being one base from a much bigger clone, this may be a read error. CDR3 sequence reads: CASSSWSGANKQFF. In nucleotides, the CDR3 is TGTGCCAGCAGTTCGTGGTCGGGGGCCAATAAGCAGTTCTTC. The genes are TRBV7-8 and TRBJ2-1, with D perhaps being TRBD1 or TRBD2 (6 bases each). CDR1 and CDR2 (germline): SGHVS, FQNEAQ. The CDR3 covers 14 residues.

The rearrangement links TRBV7-2 to TRBJ2-7; TRBD1 might be the D (6 bases). The V gene's germline CDR1 is SGHTA and CDR2 FQGNSA. Between the trimmed V and J ends, which lost 5 bases and 0 bases, there was a span of 11 bases. This CDR3 is built from 14 residues. CDR3 sequence reads: CASSTDRFSYEQYF. Written as DNA, the CDR3 is TGTGCCAGCAGCACGGACAGATTCTCCTACGAGCAGTACTTC.

This clonotype was seen a few times. This chain uses TRBV30 with TRBJ1-2; TRBD1 matches at 9 bases. This CDR3 contains 13 residues. Germline lookup yields CDR1 GTSNPN and CDR2 SVGIG (reference sequence). Trimming cost V 4 bases and J 8 bases; bases outside gene matches: 8. The CDR3 DNA reads TGTGCCTGGAACCCTGGACAGGGGCGAGGCTACACCTTC. Its protein product is CAWNPGQGRGYTF.

V usage is TRBV5-1 and J usage is TRBJ2-1, with 7 bases fitting TRBD2. Per germline, CDR1 SGHRS and CDR2 YFSETQ. The CDR3 has 15 amino acids. V lost 5 bases, J lost 13 bases, and 18 bases stayed unmatched. CDR3 amino acids: CASRRGLAVQEAQFF. In DNA form, the CDR3 reads TGCGCCAGCAGGAGAGGGCTAGCGGTACAAGAGGCCCAGTTCTTC.

The rearrangement links TRBV10-3 to TRBJ2-7, with TRBD1 identical over 9 bases. The CDR3 has 14 residues. V gave up 5 bases and J gave up 5 bases; unmatched junction bases: 7. Germline V gives CDR1 ENHRY, CDR2 SYGVKD. CDR3 loop: CAISSRDRDDEQYF. In nucleotides, the CDR3 is TGTGCCATCAGTTCCCGGGACAGGGACGACGAGCAGTACTTC.

Notes on this clonotype: With a much larger clone just one base away, this may be a read error. The rearrangement joins TRBV5-1 to TRBJ2-7; no firm D call. The CDR3 extends over 16 amino acids. Per germline, CDR1 SGHRS and CDR2 YFSETQ. V was shortened by 4 bases and J by 4 bases, with 21 bases between the two germline ends. The CDR3 sequence is CASSPGWSVREYEQYF. CDR3 sequence (DNA): TGCGCCAGCAGCCCCGGATGGTCTGTACGAGAATACGAGCAGTACTTC.

The chain employs TRBV5-1 and TRBJ2-5; D is unclear. This CDR3 region has 13 residues. Germline CDR1 is SGHRS and CDR2 is YFSETQ. Trimming cost V 1 base and J 3 bases, with 7 bases left between them. DNA for the CDR3: TGCGCCAGCAGCTTGCCACTTGAAGAGACCCAGTACTTC. This encodes CASSLPLEETQYF.

This clonotype appeared many times. V gene TRBV30 combines with J gene TRBJ2-1; TRBD1 agrees at 7 bases. The junction had 7 bases not matched to a gene; V was cut back by 3 bases and J by 2 bases. This CDR3 has 15 amino acids. Germline lookup yields CDR1 GTSNPN and CDR2 SVGIG (reference sequence). In DNA, the CDR3 is TGTGCCTGGAGGAGGCGACAGGGCACCTACAATGAGCAGTTCTTC. Protein sequence: CAWRRRQGTYNEQFF.

Comment on this clonotype: Relative to the germline gene, one junction end is altered; a read error may explain this. V gene TRBV6-2 or TRBV6-3 combines with J gene TRBJ1-2; 9 positions agree with TRBD1. This CDR3 spans 14 amino acids. Germline lookup yields CDR1 MNHEY and CDR2 SVGEGT. CDR3 amino acids: CASSDSDRGYGYTF. CDR3 nucleotides: TGTGCCAGCAGTGACTCGGACAGGGGATATGGCTACACCTTC.

The chain recombines TRBV15 with TRBJ2-2; 7 nucleotides agree with TRBD1. The CDR3 sequence is 13 residues long. Per the germline V gene, CDR1 is LNHNV and CDR2 is YYDKDF (reference sequence). V lost 9 bases, J lost 5 bases, and 6 bases stayed unmatched. This CDR3 reads CATLQGRTGELFF. In DNA form, the CDR3 reads TGTGCCACTTTACAGGGGAGAACCGGGGAGCTGTTTTTT.

CDR3 region: CASSEVSAGVSPLHF. The DNA of the CDR3 is TGTGCCAGCAGTGAAGTCTCGGCCGGAGTCTCACCCCTCCACTTT. This chain connects TRBV6-1 to TRBJ1-6; D is ambiguous. V gave up 1 base and J gave up 10 bases, with 14 bases separating them. Germline CDR1 MNHNS, CDR2 SASEGT. The CDR3 is 15 amino acids.

As regards this clonotype: This may come from a read error, since a much larger clone is one base off. This sequence joins TRBV12-3 or TRBV12-4 and TRBJ1-2, with 8 nucleotides matching TRBD1. Unmatched junction bases numbered 10, after V lost 6 bases and J lost 13 bases. CDR3 size: 12 residues. CDR3 DNA: TGTGCCAGCAGGCCCGACAGGGGAGCGGGCACCTTC. Residues: CASRPDRGAGTF.

V usage is TRBV12-3 or TRBV12-4 and J usage is TRBJ2-5; 7 positions agree with TRBD1. After removal of 5 bases from V and 4 bases from J, the junction contained 7 bases not matched to a gene. The CDR3 spans 14 residues. In nucleotides, the CDR3 is TGTGCCAGCAGTCTGACGACAGGGCGAGAGACCCAGTACTTC. Translating it yields CASSLTTGRETQYF.

The V gene is TRBV3-1, the J gene TRBJ2-2, with 8 positions matching TRBD2. The CDR3 sequence is 18 residues long. V shed 4 bases and J 5 bases; nucleotides not matched to a gene: 15. Per germline, CDR1 LGHDT and CDR2 YNNKEL (reference sequence). In DNA, the CDR3 is TGTGCCAGCAGCCCCTACGTGAGCGGGAGAGGGTGGACCGGGGAGCTGTTTTTT. The encoded protein is CASSPYVSGRGWTGELFF.

This clonotype was seen repeatedly, ten times or more. V and J are TRBV29-1 and TRBJ2-5; D remains ambiguous. Per the germline V gene, CDR1 is SQVTM and CDR2 is ANQGSEA. The CDR3 loop spans 12 amino acids. The V and J ends lost 5 bases and 0 bases respectively, with 7 bases between them. The CDR3 reads CSVPHDQETQYF. The CDR3 DNA is TGCAGCGTTCCGCACGACCAAGAGACCCAGTACTTC.

The V gene is TRBV6-5, the J gene TRBJ2-7; D is unresolved. The CDR3 is made up of 13 amino acids. From germline, CDR1 is MNHEY and CDR2 SVGAGI. V was cut by 2 bases and J by 6 bases, with 11 bases left in between. The CDR3 bases are TGTGCCAGCAGTTACCGTGGGGTAGTCGAGCAGTACTTC. Its protein product is CASSYRGVVEQYF.

The chain links TRBV4-1 to TRBJ2-5; 12 nucleotides match TRBD2. The J segment lost 3 bases and the V segment lost 6 bases, leaving 8 bases of the junction unmatched. Germline-derived CDR1 and CDR2 are MGHRA and YSYEKL. CDR3 length: 16 amino acids. The CDR3: CASSSRLAGEKETQYF. The CDR3 DNA sequence: TGCGCCAGCAGTTCCCGACTAGCGGGGGAGAAAGAGACCCAGTACTTC.

The J gene is TRBJ2-7, the V gene TRBV5-6; 10 nucleotides agree with TRBD1. The V gene's germline CDR1 is SGHDT and CDR2 YYEEEE. The V segment lost 2 bases and the J segment 2 bases; nucleotides outside the gene matches: 4. CDR3 size: 15 residues. The CDR3 is CASSFYGQGAYEQYF. CDR3 nucleotides: TGTGCCAGCAGCTTCTATGGACAGGGGGCCTACGAGCAGTACTTC. The full variable domain, completed using reference TRBV5-6 and TRBJ2-7, is DAGVTQSPTHLIKTRGQQVTLRCSPKSGHDTVSWYQQALGQGPQFIFQYYEEEERQRGNFPDRFSGHQFPNYSSELNVNALLLGDSALYLCASSFYGQGAYEQYFGPGTRLTVT.

In its sample, this clonotype was seen a few times. The J gene is TRBJ1-1, the V gene TRBV12-3 or TRBV12-4; D unclear. This CDR3 comprises 13 residues. The germline V and J ends were trimmed by 5 bases and 3 bases, with 10 bases remaining between them. CDR3 in amino acids: CASSQHRDTEAFF. In DNA, the CDR3 is TGTGCCAGCAGTCAACACCGGGACACTGAAGCTTTCTTT.

V gene TRBV7-9 combines with J gene TRBJ1-2; D unclear. V dropped 3 bases and J dropped 7 bases, with 9 bases sitting between them. This CDR3 is built from 12 residues. Germline values: CDR1 SEHNR, CDR2 FQNEAQ (reference sequence). CDR3 nucleotides: TGTGCCAGCAGCTTCGCGGACCCTGGCTACACCTTC. Protein product: CASSFADPGYTF.

This clonotype showed up many times. The CDR3 loop reads CASSHFSGNTQYF. The CDR3 DNA is TGTGCCAGCAGCCACTTTAGCGGGAATACGCAGTATTTT. The chain combines TRBV14 with TRBJ2-3; TRBD2 matches at 8 bases. The CDR3 runs to 13 residues. Germline V CDR1 and CDR2: SGHDN, FVKESK. Trimming removed 3 bases from V and 7 bases from J; junction bases left unmatched: 3.

This clonotype appeared a few times. The genes are TRBV7-2 and TRBJ2-1; 7 nucleotides agree with TRBD1. Germline CDR1 and CDR2: SGHTA and FQGNSA. With V trimmed by 5 bases and J by 10 bases, 5 bases remained unmatched. The CDR3 is made up of 12 amino acids. CDR3 nucleotides: TGTGCCAGCAGCCATCCGACAGGGGAGCAGTTCTTC. It specifies CASSHPTGEQFF. Full variable domain (rest looked up from reference TRBV7-2 and TRBJ2-1): GAGVSQSPSNKVTEKGKDVELRCDPISGHTALYWYRQSLGQGLEFLIYFQGNSAPDKSGLPSDRFSAERTGGSVSTLTIQRTQQEDSAVYLCASSHPTGEQFFGPGTRLTVL.

V is TRBV20-1 and J is TRBJ2-7, with TRBD1 matching over 7 bases. The J call is uncertain, as TRBJ2-5 better fits the DNA end. The CDR3 is 13 amino acids. Germline lookup yields CDR1 DFQATT and CDR2 SNEGSKA (reference sequence). Here the CDR3 reads CSAQGGFLETQYF. CDR3 in DNA: TGCAGTGCCCAAGGGGGCTTCTTGGAGACCCAGTACTTC.

The rearrangement joins TRBV6-6 to TRBJ2-1, with TRBD2 matching over 11 bases. The length of the CDR3 is 16 residues. Trimming at V came to 6 bases and at J to 6 bases, leaving 10 bases not matched to a gene. Per germline, CDR1 MNHNY and CDR2 SVGAGI (reference sequence). This CDR3 is CASSLGLAGRPNEQFF. The CDR3 DNA sequence: TGTGCCAGCAGCCTAGGACTAGCGGGCCGTCCCAATGAGCAGTTCTTC.